This T cell receptor beta chain was identified in a study of cytomegalovirus exposure and HLA in healthy donors. Repertoires were generated with immunoSEQ multiplex PCR, while TCRdb's copy carries only in-frame clones and drops some. The sample gives hundreds of thousands of clones, around 87% of which show up once; approximately 2% is in the top ten. CDR3 length equals 14 residues. V was cut by 1 base and J by 4 bases, with 9 bases left in between. The germline CDR1 and CDR2 sequences are SGHNT and YYREEE (reference sequence). The sample taken for sequencing was PBMCs. This chain links TRBV5-4 with TRBJ2-1; weak D call: TRBD1 (5 bases). The clonotype originates from a woman between 18 and 30 years old in good health and CMV-seropositive. CDR3 loop: CASSLTGEYNEQFF. Written as DNA, the CDR3 is TGTGCCAGCAGCTTGACAGGCGAATACAATGAGCAGTTCTTC.